The source of this T cell receptor beta chain is a study of vaccination and CD4 T cells after COVID-19. TCRdb itself ran the PCR reads through MiXCR, one entry per CDR3 protein. In the table there are 25,000 to 35,000 distinct CDR3 sequences, 50% of which are singletons. Indicated time point: late sampling 161 to 241 days after vaccination in a few convalescent patients. General study findings and limits: Convalescent patients' clones that were vaccine-specific were spike mono-reactive in 304 of 307 cases. Relatively small numbers of convalescent patients were studied, with no early post-infection timepoints included. Reactive clonotype counts went from median 21 after infection to roughly 40 after vaccination, nonsignificantly.

Concerning this clonotype: What it recognizes is unknown.

The clonotype originates from a human donor who had recovered from COVID-19. The material sequenced was CD4+ T cells from blood, taken about 7 months after SARS-CoV-2 vaccination.

Written as DNA, the CDR3 is TGTGCCAGCAGCTTAATAGCGAACACCGGGGAGCTGTTTTTT. Translated, it gives CASSLIANTGELFF. The V call is TRBV7-3, the J call TRBJ2-2; D is unresolved. Trimming pared 1 base from V and 0 bases from J, leaving 3 bases between. The CDR3 covers 14 residues. Germline V lookup: CDR1 SGHTA, CDR2 FQGTGA.